This passage covers 23 T cell receptor beta chains from one sample sequenced in a study of identifying expanded T cells in peripheral blood. Profiling relied on immunoSEQ multiplex PCR, and the TCRdb table lists in-frame clones only, not all of them. The sample lists approximately 120,000 clones; approximately 90% were seen once. The sample was blood. These receptors were collected from a person aged 18 to 75 in good health.

This clone was seen a single time. In DNA, the CDR3 is TGTGCCAGCGTGGGGACCCGTACGAACACTGAAGCTTTCTTT. Translated, it gives CASVGTRTNTEAFF. V is TRBV6-6 and J is TRBJ1-1, with D perhaps TRBD1 (5 bases). Trimming shortened V by 8 bases and J by 1 base, and 14 bases separated the two germline ends. Germline V CDR1 and CDR2: MNHNY, SVGAGI (reference sequence). The CDR3 sequence is 14 residues long.

The genes are TRBV19 and TRBJ2-3; 7 nucleotides align to TRBD1. The germline CDR1 and CDR2 sequences are LNHDA and SQIVND (reference sequence). This CDR3 has 15 residues. J was trimmed by 3 bases and V by 1 base; bases with no gene match: 4. DNA for the CDR3: TGTGCCAGTAGTATAGGGACAGGTCCGACAGATACGCAGTATTTT. Translation gives CASSIGTGPTDTQYF.

V and J are TRBV11-2 and TRBJ2-1, with 10 bases that match TRBD2. This CDR3 has 15 residues. Germline CDR1 is SGHAT and CDR2 is FQNNGV. Trimming removed 5 bases from V and 7 bases from J; junction bases left unmatched: 8. CDR3 region: CASSLKREGLNEQFF. Written as DNA, the CDR3 is TGTGCCAGCAGCCTCAAGCGGGAGGGCCTTAATGAGCAGTTCTTC.

This chain links TRBV19 with TRBJ1-4; D gene uncertain. The CDR3 sequence is 16 residues long. The germline V gene encodes CDR1 LNHDA and CDR2 SQIVND (reference sequence). V gave up 5 bases and J gave up 4 bases, with 17 bases separating them. CDR3 nucleotides: TGTGCCAGTAGTCCAATTTCCCCCGGGAGTAATGAAAAACTGTTTTTT. It encodes CASSPISPGSNEKLFF. The entire variable domain, with the rest obtained from reference TRBV19 and TRBJ1-4, is as follows: DGGITQSPKYLFRKEGQNVTLSCEQNLNHDAMYWYRQDPGQGLRLIYYSQIVNDFQKGDIAEGYSVSREKKESFPLTVTSAQKNPTAFYLCASSPISPGSNEKLFFGSGTQLSVL.

The rearrangement uses TRBV6-5 and TRBJ2-7; the match to TRBD1 covers 7 bases. Trimming at V came to 4 bases and at J to 2 bases, leaving 5 bases not matched to a gene. Germline CDR1 and CDR2: MNHEY and SVGAGI. The CDR3 runs 14 residues. The CDR3 loop is CASSSRQGPYEQYF. DNA of the CDR3: TGTGCCAGCAGTTCAAGACAGGGACCCTACGAGCAGTACTTC.

The J gene is TRBJ2-7, the V gene TRBV6-5, with D unclear. V was cut by 0 bases and J by 7 bases, with 7 bases left in between. Germline assignment: CDR1 MNHEY and CDR2 SVGAGI. The CDR3 has 12 residues. In DNA, the CDR3 is TGTGCCAGCAGTTACTCCGGGCGGGAGCAGTACTTC. It specifies CASSYSGREQYF.

The rearrangement joins TRBV7-2 to TRBJ2-5; D is perhaps TRBD1 or TRBD2 (6 bases each). CDR3 length: 16 residues. CDR1 and CDR2 from the germline V gene are SGHTA and FQGNSA. Between the trimmed V and J ends, which lost 1 base and 2 bases, there was a span of 14 bases. Written as DNA, the CDR3 is TGTGCCAGCAGCTTAGGGCCGGGGGCGCCACAAGAGACCCAGTACTTC. It is translated as CASSLGPGAPQETQYF.

This rearrangement joins TRBV30 to TRBJ1-1, with 12 bases fitting TRBD1. The CDR3 has 16 amino acids. Germline lookup yields CDR1 GTSNPN and CDR2 SVGIG (reference sequence). J gave up 5 bases and V 0 bases, and 7 bases lay outside the gene matches. Here the CDR3 reads CAWSVEGTGGGTEAFF. CDR3 nucleotide sequence: TGTGCCTGGAGTGTAGAGGGGACAGGGGGCGGGACTGAAGCTTTCTTT.

The V gene is TRBV5-1, the J gene TRBJ2-5; TRBD2 matches at 13 bases. The CDR3 is 16 residues long. V shed 4 bases, J shed 0 bases, and the junction held 3 bases outside the gene matches. CDR1 is SGHRS and CDR2 is YFSETQ in the germline V gene. The CDR3: CASSRTSGGDQETQYF. For the CDR3, the DNA is TGCGCCAGCAGCCGTACTAGCGGGGGGGACCAAGAGACCCAGTACTTC.

The chain carries TRBV4-1 and TRBJ1-1; TRBD1 matches at 8 bases. The CDR3 is 16 amino acids. The germline V gene encodes CDR1 MGHRA and CDR2 YSYEKL. Trimming cost V 0 bases and J 3 bases; bases outside gene matches: 6. CDR3 loop: CASSQDNRGLHTEAFF. Written as DNA, the CDR3 is TGCGCCAGCAGCCAAGATAACAGGGGGTTGCACACTGAAGCTTTCTTT.

This clone came up once. The V call is TRBV4-1, the J call TRBJ1-6, with TRBD1 matching 8 bases. Per germline, CDR1 MGHRA and CDR2 YSYEKL. This CDR3 is 15 amino acids long. V was pared by 0 bases and J by 9 bases, with 4 bases of the junction left unmatched. CDR3 in amino acids: CASSQDSQGASPLHF. CDR3 bases: TGCGCCAGCAGCCAAGATAGTCAGGGGGCTTCACCCCTCCACTTT.

The chain employs TRBV5-1 and TRBJ2-1, with D tentatively TRBD1 (5 bases). Germline CDR1 SGHRS, CDR2 YFSETQ. The CDR3 covers 12 residues. V was shortened by 5 bases and J by 15 bases, with 18 bases between the two germline ends. The CDR3 DNA is TGCGCCAGCAGTACCGACAGAGGTCGGATGTTCTTC. Translation: CASSTDRGRMFF.

V is TRBV11-2 and J is TRBJ2-1; D not certain. Germline V gene lookup returns CDR1 SGHAT and CDR2 FQNNGV. CDR3 length equals 16 residues. The V gene lost 5 bases and the J gene lost 0 bases, with 14 bases spanning the gap. CDR3 sequence (DNA): TGTGCCAGCAGCCCTCGGGCTGCTAGCTCCTACAATGAGCAGTTCTTC. Its protein is CASSPRAASSYNEQFF.

V gene TRBV2 combines with J gene TRBJ2-7; D gene unclear. Germline CDR1 reads SNHLY; CDR2 reads FYNNEI. V was pared by 0 bases and J by 0 bases, with 6 bases between. The CDR3 covers 14 residues. CDR3 sequence reads: CASSEAGFSYEQYF. CDR3 coding DNA: TGTGCCAGCAGTGAAGCGGGGTTCTCCTACGAGCAGTACTTC.

The chain uses TRBV7-2 and TRBJ1-1; weak D call: TRBD1 (5 bases). Trimming removed 7 bases from V and 4 bases from J, with 16 bases in between. This CDR3 contains 14 residues. Germline-derived CDR1 and CDR2 are SGHTA and FQGNSA. As DNA, the CDR3 is TGTGCCAGCATGGGGGTGGTTGGGGGCACTGAAGCTTTCTTT. This gives the protein CASMGVVGGTEAFF.

The V and J genes are TRBV28 and TRBJ1-5, with no clear D. Trimming took 5 bases from V and 5 from J, leaving 7 bases between them. CDR1 MDHEN and CDR2 SYDVKM come from the germline V gene. CDR3 length: 12 residues. CDR3 bases: TGTGCCAGCAGTCTGACGTATCAGCCCCAGCATTTT. Its protein is CASSLTYQPQHF.

The chain joins TRBV7-9 to TRBJ2-6; D gene uncertain. The CDR3 consists of 13 residues. CDR1 and CDR2 from the germline V gene are SEHNR and FQNEAQ (reference sequence). V lost 8 bases to trimming and J lost 0 bases, with 5 bases between them. The CDR3 nucleotides are TGTGCCAGCTCAGTCTCTGGGGCCAACGTCCTGACTTTC. It encodes CASSVSGANVLTF.

The chain employs TRBV12-5 and TRBJ2-5; D is uncertain. The germline gives CDR1 LGHNT, CDR2 FRNRAP. The ends were cut back, 1 base at V and 5 bases at J, with 8 bases in the middle. The CDR3 spans 13 residues. CDR3: CASGLGPGETQYF. The CDR3 nucleotides read TGTGCTAGTGGTTTGGGACCTGGGGAGACCCAGTACTTC.

This clone was counted a single time. The chain has TRBV7-2 and TRBJ1-2; 10 bases map to TRBD1. The CDR3 loop spans 15 amino acids. Unmatched junction bases numbered 14, after V lost 4 bases and J lost 12 bases. The V gene's germline CDR1 is SGHTA and CDR2 FQGNSA. CDR3 in amino acids: CASSSPRDRGMIDTF. The CDR3, as DNA: TGTGCCAGCAGCTCGCCCCGGGACAGGGGTATGATTGACACCTTC.

Remarks on this clone: Germline and junction disagree at one end, which may indicate a read error. The chain couples TRBV19 to TRBJ2-2, with D possibly TRBD1 on 5 matching bases. The CDR3 is 16 residues long. Germline V CDR1 and CDR2: LNHDA, SQIVND (reference sequence). This CDR3 reads CVSRSVTATNTGELFF. DNA of the CDR3: TGTGTCAGTAGGTCCGTGACAGCAACGAACACCGGGGAGCTGTTTTTT.

This rearrangement joins TRBV9 to TRBJ2-3; TRBD2 agrees at 8 bases. With V trimmed by 3 bases and J by 4 bases, 10 bases remained unmatched. Germline V gene sequence: CDR1 SGDLS, CDR2 YYNGEE. The CDR3 runs to 16 residues. The CDR3 here is CASSAPRREAADTQYF. CDR3 bases: TGTGCCAGCAGCGCCCCCCGGCGGGAGGCAGCAGATACGCAGTATTTT.

The CDR3 spells CASSQVGTYEQYF. The CDR3 coding sequence is TGCGCCAGCAGCCAAGTGGGGACCTACGAGCAGTACTTC. The chain couples TRBV4-1 to TRBJ2-7; D is ambiguous. Germline CDR1 MGHRA, CDR2 YSYEKL. CDR3 length: 13 residues. The ends were cut back, 1 base at V and 2 bases at J, with 6 bases in the middle.

The chain is built from TRBV5-5 and TRBJ2-5; 7 bases fit TRBD1. The CDR3 contains 14 residues. V shed 4 bases and J 5 bases; nucleotides not matched to a gene: 8. Germline CDR1 reads SGHKS; CDR2 reads YYEKEE (reference sequence). This CDR3 reads CASSGWTGRETQYF. The CDR3 coding sequence is TGTGCCAGCAGCGGGTGGACAGGACGTGAGACCCAGTACTTC.